What follows are 22 T cell receptor beta chains derived from one specimen sequenced in a study of vaccination and CD4 T cells after COVID-19. Once obtained from cultured CD4+ T cells, the DNA was sequenced using the Oncomine TCR Beta short-read assay. TCRdb used MiXCR to reprocess the PCR reads, holding one entry per CDR3 protein. This repertoire shows 14,000 to 15,000 distinct CDR3 sequences, 40% to 60% found once; its top ten account for roughly 26%. Which antigens these TCRs recognize remains unknown. The treatment was: approximately nine-day PBMC culture with coronavirus spike peptide pools or control peptides (ViraFEST assay). Sample: cultured CD4+ T cells from blood, taken after SARS-CoV-2 vaccination. All receptors come from a human donor with COVID-19.

The gene calls are TRBV6-5 and TRBJ2-3; a possible D gene is TRBD2 (6 bases). The CDR3 spans 15 residues. Germline loops: CDR1 MNHEY, CDR2 SVGAGI. Trimming took off 0 bases at V and 10 bases at J, with 17 bases between the two ends. The CDR3 bases are TGTGCCAGCAGTTACTCAGGCCCCCGAGGGGAGGCGCAGTATTTT. Amino acids: CASSYSGPRGEAQYF.

The chain employs TRBV4-2 and TRBJ1-5; 7 bases are a match to TRBD1. Germline assignment: CDR1 LGHNA and CDR2 YNFKEQ. The CDR3 spans 14 residues. With 1 base clipped from V and 6 bases from J, the junction kept 3 bases outside the gene matches. CDR3 in amino acids: CASSQVGTAQPQHF. CDR3 DNA: TGTGCCAGCAGCCAAGTTGGGACAGCTCAGCCCCAGCATTTT.

V is TRBV2 and J is TRBJ1-5, with D possibly matching TRBD1 (5 bases). CDR3 size: 15 residues. Germline CDR1 SNHLY, CDR2 FYNNEI. Trimming took off 2 bases at V and 2 bases at J, with 10 bases between the two ends. CDR3 sequence (DNA): TGTGCCAGCAGTGAAAATGAAGGGGGCAATCAGCCCCAGCATTTT. Amino acids: CASSENEGGNQPQHF. Together with reference TRBV2 and TRBJ1-5, the CDR3 gives the full variable domain: EPEVTQTPSHQVTQMGQEVILRCVPISNHLYFYWYRQILGQKVEFLVSFYNNEISEKSEIFDDQFSVERPDGSNFTLKIRSTKLEDSAMYFCASSENEGGNQPQHFGDGTRLSIL.

The genes are TRBV19 and TRBJ1-5; D perhaps matches TRBD1 (6 bases). V lost 5 bases to trimming and J lost 4 bases, with 18 bases between them. There are 16 residues in the CDR3. The V gene's germline CDR1 is LNHDA and CDR2 SQIVND (reference sequence). The CDR3: CASSEYRTAKNQPQHF. The CDR3 nucleotides read TGTGCCAGTAGTGAATATCGGACAGCGAAAAATCAGCCCCAGCATTTT.

This chain uses TRBV11-2 with TRBJ2-2; 10 nucleotides agree with TRBD2. Germline CDR1 is SGHAT and CDR2 is FQNNGV. The CDR3 is made up of 14 amino acids. Trimming took 7 bases from V and 6 from J; bases not matched to a gene: 5. The CDR3 coding sequence is TGTGCCAGCACCCCCCTAGCGGGGGCCGGGGAGCTGTTTTTT. This encodes CASTPLAGAGELFF.

The chain links TRBV7-8 to TRBJ2-1; 10 bases are shared with TRBD1. V was clipped by 5 bases and J by 3 bases; unmatched bases: 13. In germline, CDR1 is SGHVS, CDR2 FQNEAQ. The CDR3 contains 18 residues. CDR3 nucleotides: TGTGCCAGCAGCCGCTTCCAATACGGACAGGGGGACTACAATGAGCAGTTCTTC. Translating gives CASSRFQYGQGDYNEQFF.

The chain employs TRBV19 and TRBJ1-1; D may be TRBD1 (6 bases). This CDR3 has 16 amino acids. The germline V gene encodes CDR1 LNHDA and CDR2 SQIVND (reference sequence). Trimming shortened V by 7 bases and J by 1 base, and 19 bases separated the two germline ends. DNA of the CDR3: TGTGCCAGTACCGTTGGGGGGCGAGGTTGGAACACTGAAGCTTTCTTT. Its translation: CASTVGGRGWNTEAFF.

This chain links TRBV19 with TRBJ2-5, with 9 bases lining up with TRBD1. The CDR3 runs 14 residues. V shed 6 bases and J 5 bases; nucleotides not matched to a gene: 7. CDR1 is LNHDA and CDR2 is SQIVND in the germline V gene (reference sequence). The CDR3 DNA sequence: TGTGCCAGTAGCAACAGGGGGCTTGGGGAGACCCAGTACTTC. Protein product: CASSNRGLGETQYF. Complete variable domain (other parts from reference TRBV19 and TRBJ2-5): DGGITQSPKYLFRKEGQNVTLSCEQNLNHDAMYWYRQDPGQGLRLIYYSQIVNDFQKGDIAEGYSVSREKKESFPLTVTSAQKNPTAFYLCASSNRGLGETQYFGPGTRLLVL.

This clonotype was counted once. J is TRBJ2-7 and V is TRBV7-3, with TRBD2 matching over 7 bases. CDR1 and CDR2 from the germline V gene are SGHTA and FQGTGA. The trim removed 5 bases at V and 0 bases at J, leaving 1 base unmatched. The CDR3 is 13 amino acids. For the CDR3, the DNA is TGTGCCAGCAGCCGGGACTACTCCTACGAGCAGTACTTC. Residues: CASSRDYSYEQYF.

The chain carries TRBV7-3 and TRBJ1-4; unclear D gene. From germline, CDR1 is SGHTA and CDR2 FQGTGA. The ends were cut back, 6 bases at V and 7 bases at J, with 12 bases in the middle. The CDR3 consists of 13 residues. CDR3 coding DNA: TGTGCCAGCAGTCGCACACGGGGTGAAAAACTGTTTTTT. Its protein is CASSRTRGEKLFF.

This clonotype occurred a few times. At one of its ends the junction is not consistent with the germline gene, which may arise from a read error. The chain carries TRBV27 and TRBJ2-5, with 7 bases lining up with TRBD1. CDR3 size: 14 residues. From germline, CDR1 is MNHEY and CDR2 SMNVEV (reference sequence). In nucleotides, the CDR3 is TGTGCCAGCAGTATTCGGACAGGACAAGAGACTCAGTACTTC. Its translation: CASSIRTGQETQYF.

The rearrangement uses TRBV6-1 and TRBJ1-6; D unresolved. Germline CDR1 and CDR2: MNHNS and SASEGT. V was clipped by 6 bases and J by 10 bases, with 16 bases between them. This CDR3 has 14 amino acids. The CDR3 loop is CASRTPPKGSPLHF. The CDR3 region has the DNA TGTGCCAGCAGGACCCCCCCGAAAGGGTCACCCCTCCACTTT.

DNA for the CDR3: TGCAGTGCCGTGGAGGGGATCTACGAGCAGTACTTC. Protein product: CSAVEGIYEQYF. V usage is TRBV20-1 and J usage is TRBJ2-7; the D gene is possibly TRBD2 (6 bases). The CDR3 spans 12 residues. Germline V gene sequence: CDR1 DFQATT, CDR2 SNEGSKA (reference sequence). The V end lost 6 bases, the J end lost 3 bases, and 12 bases lay between the germline ends.

This clonotype was seen a few times. The chain joins TRBV6-2 or TRBV6-3 to TRBJ2-7, with D unresolved. The CDR3 is made up of 13 amino acids. Germline loops: CDR1 MNHEY, CDR2 SVGEGT. V lost 1 base and J 2 bases, leaving 6 bases between the germline ends. The CDR3 reads CASSYYGTYEQYF. CDR3 nucleotides: TGTGCCAGCAGTTACTACGGTACCTACGAGCAGTACTTC.

This clonotype has just a few counts. The chain carries TRBV27 and TRBJ2-7; 10 bases are shared with TRBD1. Germline CDR1 reads MNHEY; CDR2 reads SMNVEV (reference sequence). The trim removed 4 bases at V and 0 bases at J, leaving 3 bases unmatched. The length of the CDR3 is 15 residues. For the CDR3, the DNA is TGTGCCAGCAGTTCCTGGACAGGGGGCTCCTACGAGCAGTACTTC. Its translation: CASSSWTGGSYEQYF.

This clonotype occurred a few times. The rearrangement links TRBV6-1 to TRBJ2-3; D may be TRBD1 or TRBD2 (6 bases each). This CDR3 has 15 amino acids. Trimming took off 6 bases at V and 6 bases at J, with 19 bases between the two ends. The germline V gene has CDR1 MNHNS and CDR2 SASEGT. The CDR3 reads CASSALGGGSDTQYF. CDR3 in DNA: TGTGCCAGCAGCGCCCTGGGGGGCGGGTCTGATACGCAGTATTTT.

The chain recombines TRBV24-1 with TRBJ1-1; the D is unclear. The CDR3 loop spans 14 amino acids. With 4 bases removed from V and 1 base from J, the gap between germline ends came to 9 bases. In germline, CDR1 is KGHDR, CDR2 SFDVKD. The CDR3 reads CATSESNGNTEAFF. In DNA form, the CDR3 reads TGTGCCACCAGTGAATCAAACGGGAACACTGAAGCTTTCTTT.

This clonotype was detected once. V usage is TRBV7-9 and J usage is TRBJ2-1; D is perhaps TRBD2 (6 bases). This CDR3 contains 14 residues. Germline CDR1 SEHNR, CDR2 FQNEAQ (reference sequence). Between the trimmed V and J ends, which lost 3 bases and 5 bases, there was a span of 11 bases. The CDR3 here is CASSLRDFDNEQFF. The CDR3 DNA reads as TGTGCCAGCAGCTTGCGGGACTTTGACAATGAGCAGTTCTTC. Using reference TRBV7-9 and TRBJ2-1 for the parts outside the CDR3, the full variable domain is DTGVSQNPRHKITKRGQNVTFRCDPISEHNRLYWYRQTLGQGPEFLTYFQNEAQLEKSRLLSDRFSAERPKGSFSTLEIQRTEQGDSAMYLCASSLRDFDNEQFFGPGTRLTVL.

This rearrangement joins TRBV6-1 to TRBJ1-3; no clear D gene. The CDR3 has 12 residues. Deletions cut 11 bases from V and 4 bases from J, with 12 bases between. Germline-derived CDR1 and CDR2 are MNHNS and SASEGT. The CDR3 loop is CAAWQRGNTIYF. DNA for the CDR3: TGTGCCGCATGGCAGCGGGGAAACACCATATATTTT.

The J gene is TRBJ2-3, the V gene TRBV7-9; D is unclear. The CDR3 is 14 residues long. The germline CDR1 and CDR2 sequences are SEHNR and FQNEAQ (reference sequence). Trimming took 3 bases from V and 0 from J, leaving 7 bases between them. The CDR3 protein is CASSFASSTDTQYF. The CDR3 DNA reads TGTGCCAGCAGCTTTGCCTCCAGCACAGATACGCAGTATTTT.

The chain has TRBV6-1 and TRBJ1-1; D uncertain. The germline V gene has CDR1 MNHNS and CDR2 SASEGT. V lost 4 bases and J lost 1, with 7 bases in between. This CDR3 has 13 amino acids. CDR3 DNA sequence: TGTGCCAGCAGTGTGGAACAGAACACTGAAGCTTTCTTT. It specifies CASSVEQNTEAFF.

The J gene is TRBJ2-7, the V gene TRBV12-3 or TRBV12-4, with D uncertain. Trimming removed 3 bases at V and 2 bases at J, with 2 bases between. This CDR3 comprises 11 residues. The CDR3 here is CASSFAYEQYF. The CDR3 DNA follows: TGTGCCAGCAGTTTTGCCTACGAGCAGTACTTC.